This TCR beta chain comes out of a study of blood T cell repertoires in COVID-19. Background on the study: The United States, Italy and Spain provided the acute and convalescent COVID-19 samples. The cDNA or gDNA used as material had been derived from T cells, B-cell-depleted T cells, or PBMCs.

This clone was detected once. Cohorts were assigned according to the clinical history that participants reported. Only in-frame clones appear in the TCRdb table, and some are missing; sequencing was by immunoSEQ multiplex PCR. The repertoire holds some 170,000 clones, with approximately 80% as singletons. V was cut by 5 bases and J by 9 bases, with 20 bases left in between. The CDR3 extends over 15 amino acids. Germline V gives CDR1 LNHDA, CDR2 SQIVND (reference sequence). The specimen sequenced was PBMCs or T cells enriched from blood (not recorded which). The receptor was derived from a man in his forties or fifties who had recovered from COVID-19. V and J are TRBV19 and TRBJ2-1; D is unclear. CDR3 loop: CASSAAALQGGEQFF. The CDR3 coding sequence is TGTGCCAGTAGTGCGGCCGCTTTACAAGGTGGTGAGCAGTTCTTC. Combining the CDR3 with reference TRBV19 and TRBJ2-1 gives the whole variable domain DGGITQSPKYLFRKEGQNVTLSCEQNLNHDAMYWYRQDPGQGLRLIYYSQIVNDFQKGDIAEGYSVSREKKESFPLTVTSAQKNPTAFYLCASSAAALQGGEQFFGPGTRLTVL.